The present T cell receptor beta chain was sequenced within a study of vaccination effects on CD4 cells after COVID-19. Study observations and caveats: The authors studied few convalescent patients and collected no early post-infection timepoints.

Points on this clone: Its antigen remains unknown.

The CDR3 consists of 13 residues. Germline loops: CDR1 SQVTM, CDR2 ANQGSEA. V was pared by 0 bases and J by 5 bases, with 10 bases between. Prior to sequencing, the ViraFEST assay stimulated PBMC with viral peptide pools, which expanded the antigen-specific CD4+ T cells. Researchers isolated CD4+ T cells once roughly ten days of culture had elapsed. Nucleocapsid antibody tests were negative, and the vaccine recipients had no prior SARS-CoV-2 infection. Cultures used under 2.5 million PBMC per well, around 9 IU/ml IL-2 and about 10 ug/ml peptides. IL-2 medium took the place of half the medium on both days 3 and 7. Generated by immunoSEQ multiplex PCR, the TCRdb table keeps only in-frame clones and is missing some. Of about 41,000 clones listed, approximately 80% are singletons.

Specimen: CD4+ T cells from PBMCs cultured with HCoV-NL63 spike peptides, collected before COVID-19 vaccination. The TCR originated in a human donor who received a COVID-19 vaccine. J is TRBJ1-2 and V is TRBV29-1, with no clear D. CDR3 DNA: TGCAGCGTTGAAGATCAGAGAGTTTATGGCTACACCTTC. Translation: CSVEDQRVYGYTF.